Listed below are T cell receptor beta chains from one sample, sequenced in a study of blood T cell repertoires in COVID-19. The assay was immunoSEQ multiplex PCR, and TCRdb's table has in-frame clones only and misses some. Of fewer than 250,000 clones in the sample, about 88% were seen once. Input material: PBMCs or T cells enriched from blood (not recorded which). The origin of the receptors is a woman in her 40s in a cohort exposed to, infected with or recovered from COVID-19 (not recorded which). The CDR3 runs from the conserved cysteine through the conserved F or W. The D gene is left open where the match is weak. Rows give clone size only sometimes, using once, few, many, or a class for an expanded clone.

V gene,clone size,D gene,J gene,CDR3 protein,CDR3 DNA
TRBV10-2,-,TRBD2,TRBJ2-7,CASSSGRAHYEQYF,TGCGCCAGCAGTAGCGGGAGGGCCCACTACGAGCAGTACTTC
TRBV3-1/TRBV3-2,-,TRBD1,TRBJ1-1,CASSQVAGTANTEAFF,TGTGCCAGCAGCCAAGTAGCCGGGACAGCGAACACTGAAGCTTTCTTT
TRBV10-1,-,-,TRBJ2-7,CASERLVSYEQYF,TGCGCCAGCGAGCGACTCGTCTCCTACGAGCAGTACTTC
TRBV30,-,TRBD1,TRBJ1-2,CARKNRQGNIHGYTF,TGTGCCCGCAAAAACAGACAGGGAAATATCCATGGCTACACCTTC
TRBV28,-,-,TRBJ1-3,CASSLASRTPEAGNTIYF,TGTGCCAGCAGTTTGGCTTCCAGGACCCCGGAGGCTGGAAACACCATATATTTT
TRBV7-2,-,-,TRBJ2-5,CASSPLHGLRQETQYF,TGTGCCAGCAGCCCACTTCATGGTCTGAGGCAAGAGACCCAGTACTTC
TRBV24-1,-,-,TRBJ1-2,CATSDPGGTVYGYTF,TGTGCCACCAGTGATCCCGGGGGAACAGTATATGGCTACACCTTC
TRBV7-6,-,TRBD2,TRBJ2-1,CASSLTLADSYNEQFF,TGTGCCAGCAGCTTGACACTAGCGGACAGCTACAATGAGCAGTTCTTC
TRBV10-3,-,TRBD1,TRBJ1-6,CANRDRGENSPLHF,TGTGCCAACCGGGACAGGGGCGAGAATTCACCCCTCCACTTT
TRBV5-1,-,TRBD1,TRBJ1-2,CASSPPGQGAYGYTF,TGCGCCAGCAGCCCTCCGGGACAGGGGGCCTATGGCTACACCTTC
TRBV3-1/TRBV3-2,few,-,TRBJ2-7,CASSQAGSGYRGGEQYF,TGTGCCAGCAGCCAAGCGGGTAGCGGGTACAGAGGGGGAGAGCAGTACTTC
TRBV11-2,-,TRBD2,TRBJ2-7,CASSPSGGPMEEQYF,TGTGCCAGCAGCCCCAGCGGGGGCCCCATGGAAGAGCAGTACTTC
TRBV6-5,-,-,TRBJ2-1,CASSFVAGRGAGEQFF,TGTGCCAGCAGTTTCGTAGCAGGGCGTGGGGCAGGGGAGCAGTTCTTC
TRBV4-1,once,TRBD1,TRBJ2-7,CASSRTGKGAHEQYF,TGCGCCAGCAGCCGCACAGGCAAGGGGGCTCACGAGCAGTACTTC
TRBV28,once,-,TRBJ2-7,CASSSPGVRLYEQYF,TGTGCCAGCAGCTCCCCGGGAGTCCGCTTATACGAGCAGTACTTC
TRBV19,-,-,TRBJ1-3,CASSADGRVGNTIYF,TGTGCCAGTAGTGCCGACGGGAGGGTTGGAAACACCATATATTTT
TRBV27,-,TRBD2,TRBJ2-5,CASSPIGLAGVEETQYF,TGTGCCAGCAGTCCGATCGGACTAGCGGGGGTTGAAGAGACCCAGTACTTC
TRBV5-1,-,-,TRBJ2-5,CASSLGVAETQYF,TGCGCCAGCAGCTTGGGGGTAGCAGAGACCCAGTACTTC